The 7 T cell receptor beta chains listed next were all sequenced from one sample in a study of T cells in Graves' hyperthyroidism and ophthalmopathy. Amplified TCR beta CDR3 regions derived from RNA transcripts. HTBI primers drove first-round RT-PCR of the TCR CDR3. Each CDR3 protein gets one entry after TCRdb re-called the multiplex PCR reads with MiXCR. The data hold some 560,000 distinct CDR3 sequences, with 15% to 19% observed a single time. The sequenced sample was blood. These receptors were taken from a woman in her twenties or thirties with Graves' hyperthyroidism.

The DNA of the CDR3 is TGTGCCAGCAGACGGGGGCCCAGCGGGAGGGACAATGAGCAGTTCTTC. Protein: CASRRGPSGRDNEQFF. The V call is TRBV27, the J call TRBJ2-1; 10 bases are shared with TRBD2. The CDR3 has 16 amino acids. V shed 6 bases, J shed 5 bases, and the junction held 10 bases outside the gene matches. Germline CDR1 and CDR2: MNHEY and SMNVEV (reference sequence).

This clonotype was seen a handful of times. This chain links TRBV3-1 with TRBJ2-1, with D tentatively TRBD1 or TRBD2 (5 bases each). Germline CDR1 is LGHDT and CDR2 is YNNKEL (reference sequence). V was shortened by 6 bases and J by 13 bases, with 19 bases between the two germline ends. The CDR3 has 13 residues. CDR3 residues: CASSYTTGAAQFF. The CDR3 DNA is TGTGCCAGCAGTTACACCACCGGGGCCGCCCAGTTCTTC.

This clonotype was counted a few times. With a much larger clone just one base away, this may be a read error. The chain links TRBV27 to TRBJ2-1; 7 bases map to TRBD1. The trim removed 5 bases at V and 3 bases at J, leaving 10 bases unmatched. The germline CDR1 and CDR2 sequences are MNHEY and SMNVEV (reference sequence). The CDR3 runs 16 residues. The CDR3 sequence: CASSPGTDLVYNEQFF. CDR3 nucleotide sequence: TGTGCCAGCAGTCCCGGGACAGATCTGGTCTACAATGAGCAGTTCTTC.

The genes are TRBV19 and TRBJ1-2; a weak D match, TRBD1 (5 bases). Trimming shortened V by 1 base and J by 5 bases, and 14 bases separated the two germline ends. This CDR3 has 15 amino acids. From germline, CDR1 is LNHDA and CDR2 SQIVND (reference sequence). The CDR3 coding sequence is TGTGCCAGTAGTATAGTTCCCGGGACGGAGTATGGCTACACCTTC. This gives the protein CASSIVPGTEYGYTF. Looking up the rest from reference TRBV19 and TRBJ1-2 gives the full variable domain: DGGITQSPKYLFRKEGQNVTLSCEQNLNHDAMYWYRQDPGQGLRLIYYSQIVNDFQKGDIAEGYSVSREKKESFPLTVTSAQKNPTAFYLCASSIVPGTEYGYTFGSGTRLTVV.

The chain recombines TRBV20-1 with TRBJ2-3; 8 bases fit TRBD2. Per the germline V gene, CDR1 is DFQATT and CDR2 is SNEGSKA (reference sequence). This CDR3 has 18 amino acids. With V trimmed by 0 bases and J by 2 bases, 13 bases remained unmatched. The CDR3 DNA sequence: TGCAGTGCTAGAGATCAGTTAAGCGGCGGGAGGTACACAGATACGCAGTATTTT. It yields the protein CSARDQLSGGRYTDTQYF.

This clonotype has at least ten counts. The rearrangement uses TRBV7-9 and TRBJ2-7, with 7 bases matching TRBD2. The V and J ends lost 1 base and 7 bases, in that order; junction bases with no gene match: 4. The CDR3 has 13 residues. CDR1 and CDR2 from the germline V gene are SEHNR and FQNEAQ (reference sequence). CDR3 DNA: TGTGCCAGCAGCTTAGTGGGGGGGAGAGAGCAGTACTTC. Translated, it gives CASSLVGGREQYF.

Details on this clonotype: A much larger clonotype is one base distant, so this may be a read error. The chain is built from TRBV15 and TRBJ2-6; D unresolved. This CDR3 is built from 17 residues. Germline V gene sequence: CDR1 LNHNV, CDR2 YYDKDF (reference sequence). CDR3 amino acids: CTTSRDTGTSGANVLTF. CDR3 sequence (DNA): TGTACCACCAGCAGAGATACGGGTACCTCTGGGGCCAACGTCCTGACTTTC. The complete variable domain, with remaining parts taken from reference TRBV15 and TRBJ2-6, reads DAMVIQNPRYQVTQFGKPVTLSCSQTLNHNVMYWYQQKSSQAPKLLFHYYDKDFNNEADTPDNFQSRRPNTSFCFLDIRSPGLGDTAMYLCTTSRDTGTSGANVLTFGAGSRLTVL.